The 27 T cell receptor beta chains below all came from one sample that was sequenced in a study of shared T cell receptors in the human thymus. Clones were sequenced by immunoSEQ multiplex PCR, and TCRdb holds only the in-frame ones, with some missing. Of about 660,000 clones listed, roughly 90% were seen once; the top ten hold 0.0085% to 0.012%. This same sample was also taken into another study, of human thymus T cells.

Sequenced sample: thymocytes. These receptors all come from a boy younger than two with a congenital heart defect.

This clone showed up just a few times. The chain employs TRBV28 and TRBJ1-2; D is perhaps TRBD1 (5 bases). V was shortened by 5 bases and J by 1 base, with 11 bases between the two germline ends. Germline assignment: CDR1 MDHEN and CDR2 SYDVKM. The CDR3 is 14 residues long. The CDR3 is CASSIGVVNYGYTF. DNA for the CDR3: TGTGCCAGCAGTATAGGGGTTGTTAACTATGGCTACACCTTC.

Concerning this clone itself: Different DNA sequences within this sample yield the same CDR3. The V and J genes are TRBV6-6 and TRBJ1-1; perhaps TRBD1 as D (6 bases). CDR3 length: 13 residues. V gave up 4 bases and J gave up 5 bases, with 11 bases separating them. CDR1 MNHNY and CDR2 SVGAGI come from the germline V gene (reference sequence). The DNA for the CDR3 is TGTGCCAGCAGTTCCAGGGGTGGGACTGAAGCTTTCTTT. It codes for CASSSRGGTEAFF.

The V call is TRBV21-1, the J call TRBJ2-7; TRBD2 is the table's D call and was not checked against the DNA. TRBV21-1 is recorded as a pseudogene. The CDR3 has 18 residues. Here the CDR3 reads CASSKARLAGGNSYEQYF. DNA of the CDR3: TGTGCCAGCAGCAAAGCCAGACTAGCGGGAGGCAACTCCTACGAGCAGTACTTC.

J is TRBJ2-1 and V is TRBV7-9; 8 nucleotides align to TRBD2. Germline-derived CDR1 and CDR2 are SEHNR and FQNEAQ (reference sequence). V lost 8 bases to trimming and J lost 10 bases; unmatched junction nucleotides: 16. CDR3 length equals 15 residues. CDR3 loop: CASLRLARVQGEQFF. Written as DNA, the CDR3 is TGTGCCAGCCTAAGACTAGCGCGCGTCCAGGGCGAGCAGTTCTTC.

CDR3 sequence reads: CAWSVASGRAGKNIQYF. DNA of the CDR3: TGTGCCTGGAGTGTGGCTAGCGGGAGGGCCGGCAAAAACATTCAGTACTTC. This chain links TRBV30 with TRBJ2-4, with 12 bases lining up with TRBD2. V trimming: 0 bases; J trimming: 3 bases; junction bases outside the gene matches: 6. This CDR3 spans 17 amino acids. CDR1 and CDR2 from the germline V gene are GTSNPN and SVGIG (reference sequence).

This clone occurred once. CDR3 nucleotides: TGTGCCAGCACCGGACAGGGGGCTCTAAGCTCCTACGAGCAGTACTTC. It specifies CASTGQGALSSYEQYF. The rearrangement links TRBV2 to TRBJ2-7; 11 bases map to TRBD1. The CDR3 sequence is 16 residues long. Per germline, CDR1 SNHLY and CDR2 FYNNEI. The trim removed 7 bases at V and 0 bases at J, leaving 8 bases unmatched. The whole variable domain, remainder taken from reference TRBV2 and TRBJ2-7, is EPEVTQTPSHQVTQMGQEVILRCVPISNHLYFYWYRQILGQKVEFLVSFYNNEISEKSEIFDDQFSVERPDGSNFTLKIRSTKLEDSAMYFCASTGQGALSSYEQYFGPGTRLTVT.

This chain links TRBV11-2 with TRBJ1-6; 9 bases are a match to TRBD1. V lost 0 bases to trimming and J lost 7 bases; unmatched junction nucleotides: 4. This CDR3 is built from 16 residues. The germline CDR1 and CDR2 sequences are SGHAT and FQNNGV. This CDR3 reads CASSLDEDRGNSPLHF. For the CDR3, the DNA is TGTGCCAGCAGCTTAGATGAGGACAGGGGAAATTCACCCCTCCACTTT.

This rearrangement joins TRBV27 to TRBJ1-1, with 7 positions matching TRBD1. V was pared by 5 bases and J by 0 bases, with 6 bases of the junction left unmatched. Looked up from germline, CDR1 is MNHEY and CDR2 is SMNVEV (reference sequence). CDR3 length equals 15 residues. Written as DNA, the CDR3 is TGTGCCAGCAGTGTCCGGGACAGTATGAACACTGAAGCTTTCTTT. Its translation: CASSVRDSMNTEAFF.

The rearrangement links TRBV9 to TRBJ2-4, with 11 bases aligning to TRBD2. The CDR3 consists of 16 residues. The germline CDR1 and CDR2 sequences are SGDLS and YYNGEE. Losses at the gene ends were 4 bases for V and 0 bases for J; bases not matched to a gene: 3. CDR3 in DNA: TGTGCCAGCAGCTTCGGACTAGCGGGAGCCAAAAACATTCAGTACTTC. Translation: CASSFGLAGAKNIQYF.

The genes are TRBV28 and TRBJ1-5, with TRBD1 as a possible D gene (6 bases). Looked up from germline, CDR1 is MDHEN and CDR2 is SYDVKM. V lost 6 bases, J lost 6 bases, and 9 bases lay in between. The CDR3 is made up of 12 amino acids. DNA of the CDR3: TGTGCCAGCAGCCAGGGGAGTCAGCCCCAGCATTTT. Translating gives CASSQGSQPQHF.

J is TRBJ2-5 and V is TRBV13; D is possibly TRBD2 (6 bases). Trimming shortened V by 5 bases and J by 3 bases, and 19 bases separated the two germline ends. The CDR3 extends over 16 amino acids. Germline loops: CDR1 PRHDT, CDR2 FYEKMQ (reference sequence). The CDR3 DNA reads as TGTGCCAGCAGCCTTAGGCTTAGCGGAGTTAAAGAGACCCAGTACTTC. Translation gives CASSLRLSGVKETQYF. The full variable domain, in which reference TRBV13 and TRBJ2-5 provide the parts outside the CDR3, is AAGVIQSPRHLIKEKRETATLKCYPIPRHDTVYWYQQGPGQDPQFLISFYEKMQSDKGSIPDRFSAQQFSDYHSELNMSSLELGDSALYFCASSLRLSGVKETQYFGPGTRLLVL.

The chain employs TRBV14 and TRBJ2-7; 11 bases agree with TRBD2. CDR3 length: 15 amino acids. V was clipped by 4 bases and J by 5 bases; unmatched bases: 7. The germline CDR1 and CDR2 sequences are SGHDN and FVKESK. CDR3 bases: TGTGCCAGCAGCCCACTAGCGGGAGCTCCCCACGAGCAGTACTTC. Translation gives CASSPLAGAPHEQYF.

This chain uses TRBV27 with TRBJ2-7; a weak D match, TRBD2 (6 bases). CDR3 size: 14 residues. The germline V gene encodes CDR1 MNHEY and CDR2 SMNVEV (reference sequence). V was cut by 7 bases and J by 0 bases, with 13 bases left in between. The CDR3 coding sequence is TGTGCCAGCAAGTCCGGGAGCCCCTCCTACGAGCAGTACTTC. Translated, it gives CASKSGSPSYEQYF.

The CDR3 spells CASSTRWSTEAFF. The CDR3 DNA reads TGTGCCAGCAGCACCCGGTGGAGCACTGAAGCTTTCTTT. The gene calls are TRBV14 and TRBJ1-1; D is unclear. Trimming removed 5 bases from V and 4 bases from J, with 11 bases in between. The CDR3 covers 13 residues. Germline lookup yields CDR1 SGHDN and CDR2 FVKESK.

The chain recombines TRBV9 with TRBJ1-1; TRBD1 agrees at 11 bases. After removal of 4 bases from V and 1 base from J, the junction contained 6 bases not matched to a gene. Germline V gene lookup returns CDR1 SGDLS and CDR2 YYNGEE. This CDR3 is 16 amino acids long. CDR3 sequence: CASSPGQGGSNTEAFF. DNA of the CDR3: TGTGCCAGCAGCCCGGGACAGGGGGGCTCGAACACTGAAGCTTTCTTT.

The CDR3 sequence: CASSGGTATSIRYF. CDR3 nucleotide sequence: TGTGCCAGCAGTGGAGGGACAGCGACTAGTATACGGTACTTC. This sequence joins TRBV2 and TRBJ2-7; maybe TRBD1 (7 bases). Trimming shortened V by 4 bases and J by 12 bases, and 22 bases separated the two germline ends. The CDR3 extends over 14 amino acids. Germline CDR1 SNHLY, CDR2 FYNNEI.

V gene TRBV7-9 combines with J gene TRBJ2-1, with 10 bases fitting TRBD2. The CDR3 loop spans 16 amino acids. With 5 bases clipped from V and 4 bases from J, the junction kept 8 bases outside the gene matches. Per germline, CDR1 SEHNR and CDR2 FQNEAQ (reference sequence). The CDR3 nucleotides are TGTGCCAGCAGCGGGTGGACTAGCGGAGATTACAATGAGCAGTTCTTC. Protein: CASSGWTSGDYNEQFF.

The DNA of the CDR3 is TGTGCCAGCAGCTTGGGGCGGGAGGGGACCTACGAGCAGTACTTC. Protein: CASSLGREGTYEQYF. V usage is TRBV5-4 and J usage is TRBJ2-7; TRBD2 matches at 9 bases. Germline V gene lookup returns CDR1 SGHNT and CDR2 YYREEE (reference sequence). The CDR3 loop spans 15 amino acids. V lost 0 bases, J lost 2 bases, and 3 bases stayed unmatched. The complete variable domain, with remaining parts taken from reference TRBV5-4 and TRBJ2-7, reads ETGVTQSPTHLIKTRGQQVTLRCSSQSGHNTVSWYQQALGQGPQFIFQYYREEENGRGNFPPRFSGLQFPNYSSELNVNALELDDSALYLCASSLGREGTYEQYFGPGTRLTVT.

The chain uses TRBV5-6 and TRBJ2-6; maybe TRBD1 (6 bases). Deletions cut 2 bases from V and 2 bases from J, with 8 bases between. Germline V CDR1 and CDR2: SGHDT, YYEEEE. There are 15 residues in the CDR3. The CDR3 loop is CASSLGGTGANVLTF. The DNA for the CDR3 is TGTGCCAGCAGCTTAGGGGGTACTGGGGCCAACGTCCTGACTTTC.

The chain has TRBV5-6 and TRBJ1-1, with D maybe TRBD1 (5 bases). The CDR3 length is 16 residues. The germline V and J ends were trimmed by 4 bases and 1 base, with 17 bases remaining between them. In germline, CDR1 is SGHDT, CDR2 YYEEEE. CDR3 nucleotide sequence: TGTGCCAGCAGCCGCACCGACAGCGCAGGGAACACTGAAGCTTTCTTT. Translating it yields CASSRTDSAGNTEAFF. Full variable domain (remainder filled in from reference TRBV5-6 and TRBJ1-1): DAGVTQSPTHLIKTRGQQVTLRCSPKSGHDTVSWYQQALGQGPQFIFQYYEEEERQRGNFPDRFSGHQFPNYSSELNVNALLLGDSALYLCASSRTDSAGNTEAFFGQGTRLTVV.

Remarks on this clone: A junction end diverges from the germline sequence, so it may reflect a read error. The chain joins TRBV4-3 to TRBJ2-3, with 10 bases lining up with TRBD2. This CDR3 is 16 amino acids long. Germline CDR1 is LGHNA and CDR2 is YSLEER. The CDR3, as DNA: TGCGCCAGCAGCCAAGATCGGGACGTTGTAACTAGCGGGACGCATTTT. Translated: CASSQDRDVVTSGTHF.

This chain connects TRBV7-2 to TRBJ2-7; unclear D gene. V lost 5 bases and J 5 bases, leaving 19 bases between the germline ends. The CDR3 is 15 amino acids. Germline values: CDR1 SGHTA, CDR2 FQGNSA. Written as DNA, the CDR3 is TGTGCCAGCAGCCCAAGTAGTGGCGGATCTAACGAGCAGTACTTC. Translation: CASSPSSGGSNEQYF.

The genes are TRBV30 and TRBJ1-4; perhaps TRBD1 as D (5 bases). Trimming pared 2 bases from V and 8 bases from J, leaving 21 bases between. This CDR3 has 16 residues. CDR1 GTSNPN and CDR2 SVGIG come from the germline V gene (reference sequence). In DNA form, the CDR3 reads TGTGCCTGGAGTCAACGGGACGGACTCGGGAGGGAAAAACTGTTTTTT. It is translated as CAWSQRDGLGREKLFF.

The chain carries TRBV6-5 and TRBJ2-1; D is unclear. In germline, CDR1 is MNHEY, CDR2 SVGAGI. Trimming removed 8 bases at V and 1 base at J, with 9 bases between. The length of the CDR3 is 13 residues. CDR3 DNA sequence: TGTGCCAGCTTTTTAGAGTCCTACAATGAGCAGTTCTTC. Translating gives CASFLESYNEQFF.

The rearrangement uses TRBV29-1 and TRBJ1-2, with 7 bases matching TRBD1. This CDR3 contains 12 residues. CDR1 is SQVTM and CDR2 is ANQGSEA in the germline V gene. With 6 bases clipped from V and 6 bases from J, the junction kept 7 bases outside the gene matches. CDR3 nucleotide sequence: TGCAGCGTACAGGGGCGTCTTAATGGCTACACCTTC. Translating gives CSVQGRLNGYTF.

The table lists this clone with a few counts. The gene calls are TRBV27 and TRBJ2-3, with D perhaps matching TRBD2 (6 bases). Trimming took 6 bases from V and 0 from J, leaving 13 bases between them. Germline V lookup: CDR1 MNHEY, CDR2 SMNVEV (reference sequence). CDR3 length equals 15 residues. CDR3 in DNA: TGTGCCAGCAGGCGTTGGGGGGACAGCACAGATACGCAGTATTTT. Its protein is CASRRWGDSTDTQYF.

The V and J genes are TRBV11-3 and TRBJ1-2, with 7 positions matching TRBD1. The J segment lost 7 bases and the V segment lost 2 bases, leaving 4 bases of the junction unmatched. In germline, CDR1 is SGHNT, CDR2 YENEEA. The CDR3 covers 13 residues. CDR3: CASSLTGAVGYTF. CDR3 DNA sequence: TGTGCCAGCAGCTTAACAGGGGCGGTTGGCTACACCTTC.